What follows describes a single T cell receptor beta chain. The antigen remains unidentified. The sample is drawn from a study of shared clonotypes between healthy human individuals. In the study overall: For every donor, three CD4 naive, three CD4 memory, two CD8 naive and one CD8 memory plates were used.

Each cell subset's genomic DNA was divided evenly among several immunoSEQ plates. Using immunoSEQ multiplex PCR, the repertoire was profiled, and TCRdb retains in-frame clones only, with some absent. The repertoire holds 600,000 to 750,000 clones, with 90% as singletons. General study findings and limits: A generally larger estimated richness was seen in naive subsets than in memory subsets.

Input material: memory CD8+ T cells from PBMCs. This sample's subset: CD45RO+ cells pooled with CCR7-negative TemRA cells. This TCR derives from a man between 18 and 35 years old in good health. Some clones in this sample may be carry-over from other donors' samples.

The CDR3 sequence is CASSCEQGARYEQYF. In nucleotides, the CDR3 is TGCGCCAGCAGCTGTGAACAGGGGGCGCGCTACGAGCAGTACTTC. The chain combines TRBV5-1 with TRBJ2-7, with 9 bases matching TRBD1. Germline values: CDR1 SGHRS, CDR2 YFSETQ. V lost 3 bases to trimming and J lost 3 bases; unmatched junction nucleotides: 7. The CDR3 runs 15 residues.